A single sample gave rise to the 10 T cell receptor beta chains below, sequenced in a study of beta chain features in type 1 diabetes. Sequencing targeted expressed TCRB transcripts, as all isolated RNA had been reverse transcribed. Some clones are missing from TCRdb's copy, which holds only in-frame ones; the method was immunoSEQ multiplex PCR. The data show hundreds of thousands of clones, roughly 14% seen once. The specimen sequenced was naive CD4+ T cells from blood. Every receptor here comes from a man under 40 in good health.

This clone has more than one count but fewer than ten. V usage is TRBV7-2 and J usage is TRBJ2-3; D remains ambiguous. The V gene's germline CDR1 is SGHTA and CDR2 FQGNSA. This CDR3 spans 12 amino acids. The V end was cut by 4 bases, the J end by 2 bases, with 4 bases between. CDR3 loop: CASSSTTDTQYF. The CDR3 DNA reads as TGTGCCAGCAGCTCAACCACAGATACGCAGTATTTT.

The rearrangement links TRBV5-1 to TRBJ2-2, with D perhaps being TRBD1 or TRBD2 (5 bases each). The germline V gene has CDR1 SGHRS and CDR2 YFSETQ. Between the trimmed V and J ends, which lost 4 bases and 4 bases, there was a span of 11 bases. This CDR3 is 14 amino acids long. CDR3 region: CASSRDRITGELFF. In DNA form, the CDR3 reads TGCGCCAGCAGCCGGGACCGAATCACCGGGGAGCTGTTTTTT.

This clone was observed a handful of times. This chain connects TRBV7-9 to TRBJ2-4; unclear D gene. Trimming removed 1 base from V and 0 bases from J, with 10 bases in between. The CDR3 totals 16 residues. Germline V gene sequence: CDR1 SEHNR, CDR2 FQNEAQ (reference sequence). CDR3 sequence (DNA): TGTGCCAGCAGCTTAGGAGCAGCCCTAGCCAAAAACATTCAGTACTTC. Protein: CASSLGAALAKNIQYF.

The rearrangement links TRBV25-1 to TRBJ2-2; a weak D match, TRBD2 (6 bases). V shed 1 base and J shed 0 bases, with 9 bases lying between them. CDR3 length equals 16 residues. Germline V gene lookup returns CDR1 MGHDK and CDR2 SYGVNS. The CDR3 bases are TGTGCCAGCAGTGAATCGGGACTCGCGAACACCGGGGAGCTGTTTTTT. It encodes CASSESGLANTGELFF.

As to this clone: Compared with germline, one end of the junction differs, possibly owing to a read error. This chain joins TRBV5-4 and TRBJ2-1; the match to TRBD2 covers 9 bases. The CDR3 is 16 amino acids. From germline, CDR1 is SGHNT and CDR2 YYREEE (reference sequence). The CDR3 protein is CASSQEGTSSYNEQFF. CDR3 nucleotide sequence: TGCGCCAGCAGCCAAGAAGGGACTAGCAGTTACAATGAGCAGTTCTTC.

This clone showed up just a few times. DNA of the CDR3: TGTGCCAGCAGTTACGGACTAGGGGTCTACGAGCAGTACGTC. Translation gives CASSYGLGVYEQYV. This chain links TRBV6-5 with TRBJ2-7; 7 bases are a match to TRBD2. The V gene's germline CDR1 is MNHEY and CDR2 SVGAGI. The CDR3 runs 14 residues. V dropped 2 bases and J dropped 3; count of bases not matched to a gene: 4.

This clone has a handful of counts. This rearrangement joins TRBV14 to TRBJ2-5; possibly TRBD2 for D (10 bases). V was pared by 4 bases and J by 3 bases, with 30 bases between. The CDR3 contains 20 residues. CDR1 and CDR2 (germline): SGHDN, FVKESK. CDR3 loop: CASSPTGTGIRLAGKETQYF. The CDR3 bases are TGTGCCAGCAGCCCGACCGGGACAGGGATAAGACTAGCGGGCAAAGAGACCCAGTACTTC.

The chain employs TRBV5-1 and TRBJ1-3, with D unresolved. The CDR3 covers 16 residues. Germline lookup yields CDR1 SGHRS and CDR2 YFSETQ. V lost 0 bases and J 0 bases, leaving 10 bases between the germline ends. The CDR3 protein is CASSLGDANSGNTIYF. DNA of the CDR3: TGCGCCAGCAGCTTGGGGGATGCCAACTCTGGAAACACCATATATTTT.

This clone showed up just a few times. V and J are TRBV19 and TRBJ2-7; TRBD1 aligns across 9 bases. The germline gives CDR1 LNHDA, CDR2 SQIVND (reference sequence). The CDR3 extends over 13 amino acids. The V and J ends lost 9 bases and 6 bases, in that order; junction bases with no gene match: 9. In DNA, the CDR3 is TGTGCCAGGGGATGGACAGGGGCACTCGAGCAGTACGTC. Amino acids: CARGWTGALEQYV.

This clone appeared many times. Distinct nucleotide sequences in the sample also encode this CDR3. V is TRBV29-1 and J is TRBJ2-3; D is unresolved. CDR1 is SQVTM and CDR2 is ANQGSEA in the germline V gene. This CDR3 comprises 12 residues. Trimming shortened V by 3 bases and J by 1 base, and 5 bases separated the two germline ends. The CDR3 coding sequence is TGCAGCGTTGAGCAGGGCACAGATACGCAGTATTTT. Amino acids: CSVEQGTDTQYF.